The 15 T cell receptor beta chains below all came from one sample that was sequenced in a study of regulatory T cells in long-lasting Graves disease. The sample's time point: persistent/refractory GD, antithyroid drugs over 5 years with positive TRAb. TCR sequences were obtained from RNA taken from PBMCs. Arm-PCR of CDR3 regions with iRepertoire HTBI primers generated TCR beta libraries. TCRdb re-called the multiplex PCR reads with MiXCR, one entry per CDR3 protein. Of about 450,000 distinct CDR3 sequences listed, 23% are singletons. The specimen comprised peripheral blood mononuclear cells (PBMCs), sampled when the disease was refractory, from a patient treated with antithyroid drugs. The source is a female donor with Graves disease.

This clonotype was seen only a few times. The chain recombines TRBV2 with TRBJ1-5; the D is unclear. The ends were cut back, 0 bases at V and 5 bases at J, with 17 bases in the middle. This CDR3 has 17 amino acids. Germline CDR1 is SNHLY and CDR2 is FYNNEI. The CDR3 spells CASSEALLGLWDQPQHF. CDR3 sequence (DNA): TGTGCCAGCAGTGAAGCGCTTTTAGGTCTGTGGGATCAGCCCCAGCATTTT.

The rearrangement links TRBV5-1 to TRBJ1-1, with 8 positions matching TRBD1. This CDR3 contains 17 residues. Germline CDR1 is SGHRS and CDR2 is YFSETQ. V lost 1 base, J lost 6 bases, and 14 bases stayed unmatched. The CDR3 bases are TGCGCCAGCAGCTTGTCCCCGACAGGGGCGGGGGGGGCTGAAGCTTTCTTT. It codes for CASSLSPTGAGGAEAFF.

V and J are TRBV19 and TRBJ1-5, with unresolved D. Germline CDR1 and CDR2: LNHDA and SQIVND (reference sequence). The CDR3 covers 14 residues. V gave up 4 bases and J gave up 2 bases, with 9 bases separating them. This CDR3 is CASSTSQGNQPQHF. DNA of the CDR3: TGTGCCAGTAGTACGTCCCAGGGCAATCAGCCCCAGCATTTT. Variable domain in full (rest from reference TRBV19 and TRBJ1-5): DGGITQSPKYLFRKEGQNVTLSCEQNLNHDAMYWYRQDPGQGLRLIYYSQIVNDFQKGDIAEGYSVSREKKESFPLTVTSAQKNPTAFYLCASSTSQGNQPQHFGDGTRLSIL.

The V and J genes are TRBV18 and TRBJ1-1, with 12 bases that match TRBD1. Trimming took 4 bases from V and 4 from J; bases not matched to a gene: 13. CDR1 and CDR2 from the germline V gene are KGHSH and LQKENI. The CDR3 has 18 residues. The CDR3 sequence: CASSRSSGTGGAGTEAFF. In nucleotides, the CDR3 is TGTGCCAGCTCACGTTCCTCCGGGACAGGGGGCGCCGGCACTGAAGCTTTCTTT.

The CDR3 DNA is TGTGCCAGCAGCGTCCGTACAGGGAACACCGGGGAGCTGTTTTTT. Encoded protein: CASSVRTGNTGELFF. The chain combines TRBV9 with TRBJ2-2, with a possible D match to TRBD1 (5 bases). Trimming shortened V by 2 bases and J by 1 base, and 9 bases separated the two germline ends. Germline V gives CDR1 SGDLS, CDR2 YYNGEE. The CDR3 has 15 residues.

In its sample, this clonotype was seen a few times. The V call is TRBV30, the J call TRBJ2-7; 7 bases line up with TRBD2. The CDR3 is 14 residues long. Germline V gene sequence: CDR1 GTSNPN, CDR2 SVGIG (reference sequence). J gave up 2 bases and V 0 bases, and 4 bases lay outside the gene matches. The CDR3 reads CAWSVAGMPYEQYF. In nucleotides, the CDR3 is TGTGCCTGGAGTGTAGCGGGGATGCCCTACGAGCAGTACTTC.

This clonotype showed up just a few times. The chain is built from TRBV18 and TRBJ2-7; the match to TRBD2 covers 13 bases. Trimming took 2 bases from V and 5 from J; bases not matched to a gene: 6. CDR1 KGHSH and CDR2 LQKENI come from the germline V gene. CDR3 length: 16 residues. CDR3 residues: CASSPATLAGGNEQYF. The CDR3 nucleotides read TGTGCCAGCTCACCAGCAACACTAGCGGGAGGGAACGAGCAGTACTTC.

In regard to this clonotype: This could be a read error, since a much larger clone is one nucleotide away. V usage is TRBV3-1 and J usage is TRBJ2-7; the match to TRBD2 covers 10 bases. This CDR3 is built from 18 residues. CDR1 is LGHDT and CDR2 is YNNKEL in the germline V gene (reference sequence). With 1 base clipped from V and 7 bases from J, the junction kept 16 bases outside the gene matches. The CDR3 region is CASSQGAMLAGVSGEQYF. The CDR3 DNA sequence: TGTGCCAGCAGCCAAGGAGCGATGCTAGCGGGAGTATCGGGAGAGCAGTACTTC.

V is TRBV3-1 and J is TRBJ2-7; 7 nucleotides line up with TRBD2. Trimming at V came to 3 bases and at J to 2 bases, leaving 7 bases not matched to a gene. This CDR3 has 15 amino acids. The germline V gene has CDR1 LGHDT and CDR2 YNNKEL (reference sequence). The DNA of the CDR3 is TGTGCCAGCAGCCAGGCCTCTAGCGGTACCTACGAGCAGTACTTC. It encodes CASSQASSGTYEQYF.

This clonotype was detected only a few times. This sequence joins TRBV29-1 and TRBJ2-7; 13 bases align to TRBD2. Germline-derived CDR1 and CDR2 are SQVTM and ANQGSEA. J lost 6 bases, V lost 7 bases, and 6 bases had no gene match. CDR3 length equals 13 residues. In DNA, the CDR3 is TGCAGCGGGGGGACTAGCGGGACTTCCGAGCAGTACTTC. Protein: CSGGTSGTSEQYF.

This clonotype appeared a single time. The genes are TRBV7-2 and TRBJ2-6; D is unclear. With 2 bases removed from V and 4 bases from J, the gap between germline ends came to 15 bases. In germline, CDR1 is SGHTA, CDR2 FQGNSA. This CDR3 has 17 residues. Here the CDR3 DNA reads TGTGCCAGCAGCTTACTTGGGATGGCGACGGGGGCCAACGTCCTGACTTTC. It encodes CASSLLGMATGANVLTF. Looking up the rest from reference TRBV7-2 and TRBJ2-6 gives the full variable domain: GAGVSQSPSNKVTEKGKDVELRCDPISGHTALYWYRQSLGQGLEFLIYFQGNSAPDKSGLPSDRFSAERTGGSVSTLTIQRTQQEDSAVYLCASSLLGMATGANVLTFGAGSRLTVL.

This clonotype has just a few counts. The chain links TRBV30 to TRBJ2-7, with D unresolved. Germline CDR1 is GTSNPN and CDR2 is SVGIG (reference sequence). This CDR3 is 13 amino acids long. With 5 bases removed from V and 2 bases from J, the gap between germline ends came to 13 bases. The CDR3 nucleotides read TGTGCCTGGGAGAACGACGGTGCCTACGAGCAGTACTTC. Translated, it gives CAWENDGAYEQYF.

This clonotype has ten or more counts. This chain uses TRBV6-1 with TRBJ2-5; 7 bases are a match to TRBD2. Germline CDR1 reads MNHNS; CDR2 reads SASEGT. With V trimmed by 10 bases and J by 3 bases, 14 bases remained unmatched. The CDR3 covers 15 residues. For the CDR3, the DNA is TGTGCCACCCAGCGGGGAATGGCTGGCGAAGAGACCCAGTACTTC. It codes for CATQRGMAGEETQYF.

The chain is built from TRBV7-3 and TRBJ2-1; D not resolved. Trimming took 3 bases from V and 8 from J, leaving 8 bases between them. This CDR3 is 12 amino acids long. In germline, CDR1 is SGHTA, CDR2 FQGTGA. The CDR3 loop reads CASSFPGHEQFF. In nucleotides, the CDR3 is TGTGCCAGCAGCTTCCCCGGGCATGAGCAGTTCTTC.

The V gene is TRBV30, the J gene TRBJ1-2; tentatively, D is TRBD1 (6 bases). The germline V and J ends were trimmed by 5 bases and 4 bases, with 14 bases remaining between them. The CDR3 consists of 13 residues. Germline loops: CDR1 GTSNPN, CDR2 SVGIG (reference sequence). The CDR3 nucleotides are TGTGCCTGGGGGACATTTTCTGCCTATGGCTACACCTTC. Translation: CAWGTFSAYGYTF.